The rows below give T cell receptor beta chains drawn from one sample of a study of blood T cells in healthy people across ages. TCRdb passed the 5' RACE reads through MiXCR, listing each CDR3 protein once. This table has approximately 780,000 distinct CDR3 sequences, roughly 24% appearing once. These sequences were also reported in another study, on T cells of mothers and their children.

The source material was blood. The receptor source for this set is a boy between 10 and 17 years old in good health. Both conserved end residues are part of each CDR3. Each record gives: D gene, clone size, V gene, J gene, CDR3 DNA, CDR3 protein. The D gene is left open where the match is weak. Rows may omit the clone size; those that give it use once, few, many or a size class.

>NA|NA|TRBV7-2|TRBJ1-4
TGTGCCAGCAGCCCCGGACTAAGAAATGAAAAACTGTTTTTT
CASSPGLRNEKLFF
>TRBD1|NA|TRBV5-1|TRBJ1-5
TGCGCCAGCAGCTTCGGACAGGGCGCAAATCAGCCCCAGCATTTT
CASSFGQGANQPQHF
>NA|few|TRBV7-2|TRBJ2-4
TGTGCCAGCAGCTCCACAGTCGGACGGTTCGCCAAAAACATTCAGTACTTC
CASSSTVGRFAKNIQYF
>NA|NA|TRBV2|TRBJ1-1
TGTGCCAGCAGTGTTGGGTACGTTGGTTTCTTT
CASSVGYVGFF
>TRBD2|NA|TRBV6-1|TRBJ2-1
TGTGCCAGCAGACCACTTAGCGGGGGGGCAGGTGACGAGCAGTTCTTC
CASRPLSGGAGDEQFF
>NA|NA|TRBV20-1|TRBJ1-5
TGCAGTGCTGAGGGTGGAGGGAGCAATCAGCCCCAGCATTTT
CSAEGGGSNQPQHF
>NA|few|TRBV3-1|TRBJ2-3
TGTGCCAGCAGCCAAGAACGAAGCGGCGTCGATACGCAGTATTTT
CASSQERSGVDTQYF
>NA|few|TRBV19|TRBJ1-5
TGTGCCAGTACCCCAGGTTCCGGCAGGGGTAATCAGCCCCAGCATTTT
CASTPGSGRGNQPQHF
>TRBD2|NA|TRBV27|TRBJ2-5
TGTGCCAGCAGCTTCTCGACTAGCGGGGCCCGAAAGACCCAGTACTTC
CASSFSTSGARKTQYF
>TRBD1|few|TRBV27|TRBJ1-4
TGTGCCAGCAGAAGGACAGGGGCGGTAGAAAAACTGTTTTTT
CASRRTGAVEKLFF
>NA|few|TRBV18|TRBJ1-2
TGTGCCAGCTCATCACGGACGGATTCTTTGGGCTACACCTTC
CASSSRTDSLGYTF
>NA|few|TRBV5-5|TRBJ1-2
TGTGCCAGCAGCCCATCTATACCTAACTATGGCTACACCTTC
CASSPSIPNYGYTF
>TRBD1|few|TRBV5-1|TRBJ2-7
TGCGCCAGCAGCGCCGGACAGGTCGAGCAGTACTTC
CASSAGQVEQYF
>NA|NA|TRBV7-9|TRBJ1-2
TGTGCCAGCAGCTTAGACTGGGGCTCGGTCTATGGCTACACCTTC
CASSLDWGSVYGYTF
>NA|few|TRBV5-1|TRBJ1-2
TGCGCCAGCAGCCAACCGGACGGCCGGTTCTATGGCTACACCTTC
CASSQPDGRFYGYTF
>TRBD1|NA|TRBV2|TRBJ2-7
TGTGCCAGCACGATTGGGACAGGGGGAGGTAACGAGCAGTACTTC
CASTIGTGGGNEQYF
>NA|NA|TRBV12-3/TRBV12-4|TRBJ2-1
TGTGCCAGCAGTTTAAGGGTGGGGGGGCTCTACAATGAGCAGTTCTTC
CASSLRVGGLYNEQFF
>NA|few|TRBV2|TRBJ2-5
TGTGCCAGCAGTGAAGCGCTTCCGGACTTC
CASSEALPDF
>NA|few|TRBV29-1|TRBJ2-7
TGCCGGGGGCTGGTAATATTCGAGCAGTACTTC
CRGLVIFEQYF
>TRBD2|NA|TRBV7-2|TRBJ2-5
TGTGCCAGCAGCTTATCCGGGACTATCGGTGGGACCCAGTACTTC
CASSLSGTIGGTQYF
>TRBD2|few|TRBV9|TRBJ2-5
TGTGCCAGCAGCGTAGGGATCGCTAGCGGGGAGACCCAGTACTTC
CASSVGIASGETQYF
>NA|few|TRBV29-1|TRBJ2-3
TGCAGCATCAGGGGGGAGGCAGATACGCAGTATTTT
CSIRGEADTQYF
>NA|few|TRBV6-2/TRBV6-3|TRBJ1-2
TGTGCCAGCAGGAACACGGGGACGGACTATGGCTACACCTTC
CASRNTGTDYGYTF
>NA|few|TRBV24-1|TRBJ2-2
TGTGCCACCTTAGGGGGGAGCACCGGGGAGCTGTTTTTT
CATLGGSTGELFF
>TRBD1|NA|TRBV7-2|TRBJ1-4
TGTGCCAGCAGCCGTGACAGGGAAGATGGAGAAAAACTGTTTTTT
CASSRDREDGEKLFF
>NA|NA|TRBV4-1|TRBJ1-2
TGCGCCAGCAGCCAGGGGGACGAAGGGGTCGCTGGCTACACCTTC
CASSQGDEGVAGYTF
>TRBD2|NA|TRBV3-1|TRBJ2-5
TGTGCCAGCAGACTAGCGGGGGTCGCCCAGTACTTC
CASRLAGVAQYF
>TRBD1|NA|TRBV18|TRBJ2-4
TGCGCCAGCTCACCAACACAGACAGGGGAGGCCAAAAACATTCAGTACTTC
CASSPTQTGEAKNIQYF
>NA|NA|TRBV6-6|TRBJ2-7
TGTGCCAGCAGCCGACTAATGGGCTACGAGCAGTACTTC
CASSRLMGYEQYF
>TRBD2|NA|TRBV20-1|TRBJ2-3
TGTAGTGCTAGAGATGCCCGGGAGGGCCAAGATACGCAGTATTTT
CSARDAREGQDTQYF
>NA|NA|TRBV12-3/TRBV12-4|TRBJ2-2
TGTGCGACCCCCGGGAGGAACACCGGGGAGCTGTTTTTT
CATPGRNTGELFF
>NA|NA|TRBV29-1|TRBJ2-4
TGCAGCGTACTGTCCCCTCTGGCGGACATTCAGTACTTC
CSVLSPLADIQYF
>NA|NA|TRBV20-1|TRBJ1-1
TGCAGTGCCCTAAAGGACGGGAGCGCTTTCTTT
CSALKDGSAFF
>TRBD1|NA|TRBV7-2|TRBJ2-1
TGTGCCAGCGGATACCGGACAGGGACGGATGAGCAGTTCTTC
CASGYRTGTDEQFF
>NA|NA|TRBV12-3/TRBV12-4|TRBJ2-7
TGTGCCAGCAGTTTACCCCGGGGCAGGGGCTACGAGCAGTACTTC
CASSLPRGRGYEQYF
>TRBD1|few|TRBV20-1|TRBJ2-7
TGCAGTGCTAGCCCCGGGACAGAGTCCTACGAGCAGTACTTC
CSASPGTESYEQYF
>TRBD1|few|TRBV5-1|TRBJ2-1
TGCGCCAGCAGCCTGGACAGGGGGCGCACCTACAATGAGCAGTTCTTC
CASSLDRGRTYNEQFF
>NA|few|TRBV12-3/TRBV12-4|TRBJ2-5
TGTGCCAGCAGTTTAGCGGGAGGCCGGGGCCAAGAGACCCAGTACTTC
CASSLAGGRGQETQYF
>TRBD2|once|TRBV11-2|TRBJ2-3
TGTGCCAGCAGCTTAGCTAGCGGGGGAGGTGGAGATACGCAGTATTTT
CASSLASGGGGDTQYF
>NA|NA|TRBV20-1|TRBJ2-7
TGCAGTGCTAGAGTCAGGGACTACGAGCAGTACTTC
CSARVRDYEQYF
>NA|NA|TRBV5-5|TRBJ2-1
TGTGCCAGCATCTGGGGCAATGAGCAGTTCTTC
CASIWGNEQFF